This passage covers 15 T cell receptor beta chains from one sample sequenced in a study of beta chain features in type 1 diabetes. cDNA synthesis used the whole RNA isolate, giving expressed TCRB sequences. Generated by immunoSEQ multiplex PCR, the TCRdb table keeps only in-frame clones and is missing some. This sample yields hundreds of thousands of clones, of which approximately 28% are seen a single time; 0.05% to 0.065% belongs to the top ten. Sample: naive CD4+ T cells from blood. These receptors came from a man younger than 30 in good health.

In regard to this clone: Other DNA sequences from this sample encode an identical CDR3 as well. CDR3 bases: TGCGCCAGCAGACCGGGACAGAGCACAGATACGCAGTATTTT. Its translation: CASRPGQSTDTQYF. The chain links TRBV5-1 to TRBJ2-3; TRBD1 matches 7 bases. The CDR3 extends over 14 amino acids. V gave up 5 bases and J gave up 0 bases; unmatched junction bases: 3. Germline V gene lookup returns CDR1 SGHRS and CDR2 YFSETQ.

This clone occurred a few times. The chain's CDR3 is CASSQGMALSSYEQYF. The DNA for the CDR3 is TGCGCCAGCAGCCAAGGGATGGCCCTATCCTCCTACGAGCAGTACTTC. The chain joins TRBV4-1 to TRBJ2-7; no reliable D call. With 1 base removed from V and 0 bases from J, the gap between germline ends came to 13 bases. Germline CDR1 and CDR2: MGHRA and YSYEKL. The CDR3 extends over 16 amino acids.

The rearrangement links TRBV15 to TRBJ2-2, with 11 bases that match TRBD2. V shed 0 bases and J 7 bases; nucleotides not matched to a gene: 7. CDR3 length equals 17 residues. CDR1 is LNHNV and CDR2 is YYDKDF in the germline V gene (reference sequence). Written as DNA, the CDR3 is TGTGCCACCAGCAGAGATCCCCTAGCGGGAGGTAACGGGGAGCTGTTTTTT. It specifies CATSRDPLAGGNGELFF.

This chain links TRBV28 with TRBJ2-2; D perhaps matches TRBD2 (6 bases). Deletions cut 7 bases from V and 5 bases from J, with 14 bases between. This CDR3 has 14 residues. Germline CDR1 MDHEN, CDR2 SYDVKM. CDR3 sequence: CASKPLALTGELFF. The CDR3 DNA follows: TGTGCCAGCAAGCCTCTAGCGCTTACCGGGGAGCTGTTTTTT.

The rearrangement links TRBV29-1 to TRBJ2-5; D might be TRBD1 (5 bases). The CDR3 is 13 residues long. Germline CDR1 reads SQVTM; CDR2 reads ANQGSEA. Trimming cost V 5 bases and J 0 bases, with 10 bases left between them. The CDR3 nucleotides read TGCAGCGTTCTGACAGCGTACCAAGAGACCCAGTACTTC. This gives the protein CSVLTAYQETQYF. The whole variable domain, filled in from reference TRBV29-1 and TRBJ2-5, reads SAVISQKPSRDICQRGTSLTIQCQVDSQVTMMFWYRQQPGQSLTLIATANQGSEATYESGFVIDKFPISRPNLTFSTLTVSNMSPEDSSIYLCSVLTAYQETQYFGPGTRLLVL.

V usage is TRBV18 and J usage is TRBJ2-6, with D uncertain. Germline V gene data show CDR1 as KGHSH and CDR2 as LQKENI. This CDR3 spans 15 amino acids. The V gene lost 4 bases and the J gene lost 0 bases, with 7 bases spanning the gap. CDR3 DNA: TGTGCCAGCTCACAGGTGGGCTCTGGGGCCAACGTCCTGACTTTC. Its protein is CASSQVGSGANVLTF.

J is TRBJ1-2 and V is TRBV30, with D uncertain. Germline CDR1 is GTSNPN and CDR2 is SVGIG (reference sequence). CDR3 length: 12 residues. V dropped 0 bases and J dropped 6 bases, with 8 bases sitting between them. The chain's CDR3 is CAWSVVAHGYTF. CDR3 DNA sequence: TGTGCCTGGAGTGTTGTAGCCCATGGCTACACCTTC.

CDR3 protein: CASSLGLGTSGGRTQYF. CDR3 bases: TGTGCCAGCAGCTTAGGACTCGGGACTAGCGGGGGTCGGACCCAGTACTTC. V gene TRBV7-2 combines with J gene TRBJ2-5, with 14 bases that match TRBD2. With 1 base clipped from V and 7 bases from J, the junction kept 8 bases outside the gene matches. The CDR3 runs 17 residues. In germline, CDR1 is SGHTA, CDR2 FQGNSA. Variable domain in full (rest from reference TRBV7-2 and TRBJ2-5): GAGVSQSPSNKVTEKGKDVELRCDPISGHTALYWYRQSLGQGLEFLIYFQGNSAPDKSGLPSDRFSAERTGGSVSTLTIQRTQQEDSAVYLCASSLGLGTSGGRTQYFGPGTRLLVL.

The table lists this clone with a count of one. This chain links TRBV5-6 with TRBJ2-4, with a weak D call TRBD2 (5 bases). Germline lookup yields CDR1 SGHDT and CDR2 YYEEEE. CDR3 length: 15 amino acids. The V end lost 3 bases, the J end lost 4 bases, and 14 bases lay between the germline ends. The CDR3 sequence: CASSSHRGLKNIQYF. The CDR3 DNA is TGTGCCAGCAGCTCCCACCGGGGTCTTAAAAACATTCAGTACTTC.

The rearrangement uses TRBV4-2 and TRBJ2-1; weak D call: TRBD2 (6 bases). Deletions cut 2 bases from V and 7 bases from J, with 9 bases between. The CDR3 contains 13 residues. Germline CDR1 is LGHNA and CDR2 is YNFKEQ. CDR3 protein: CASSQTRGNEQFF. As DNA, the CDR3 is TGTGCCAGCAGCCAAACCCGGGGGAATGAGCAGTTCTTC.

The chain links TRBV6-5 to TRBJ2-5; maybe TRBD1 (5 bases). The V and J ends lost 4 bases and 4 bases respectively, with 13 bases between them. This CDR3 is 14 amino acids long. Germline CDR1 is MNHEY and CDR2 is SVGAGI. The chain's CDR3 is CASSFQGLAETQYF. The CDR3 DNA sequence: TGTGCCAGCAGTTTCCAGGGTTTGGCAGAGACCCAGTACTTC.

In this sample, this clone turned up a few times. The V call is TRBV7-2, the J call TRBJ2-1; TRBD2 agrees at 9 bases. CDR1 is SGHTA, CDR2 FQGNSA, per germline. The CDR3 consists of 15 residues. Germline trimming cut 3 bases from V and 8 bases from J; bases unmatched to any gene: 8. This chain's CDR3 is CASSFLAGGPYEQFF. The CDR3 DNA sequence: TGTGCCAGCAGCTTTCTCGCGGGAGGGCCATATGAGCAGTTCTTC.

This rearrangement joins TRBV11-2 to TRBJ2-1, with D maybe TRBD2 (6 bases). The germline V gene encodes CDR1 SGHAT and CDR2 FQNNGV. Trimming took 4 bases from V and 5 from J, leaving 12 bases between them. This CDR3 is built from 14 residues. The CDR3: CASSSVAGNNEQFF. CDR3 nucleotide sequence: TGTGCCAGCAGCTCCGTGGCGGGAAACAATGAGCAGTTCTTC.

This clone has only a few counts. In the same sample, other DNA sequences code for this CDR3. This chain uses TRBV7-9 with TRBJ1-1; D unclear. Germline lookup yields CDR1 SEHNR and CDR2 FQNEAQ (reference sequence). This CDR3 spans 14 amino acids. Trimming removed 2 bases at V and 1 base at J, with 8 bases between. CDR3 amino acids: CASSLTLGNTEAFF. As DNA, the CDR3 is TGTGCCAGCAGCTTAACGCTCGGGAACACTGAAGCTTTCTTT.

This chain links TRBV29-1 with TRBJ2-3; D not resolved. The CDR3 is made up of 12 amino acids. V lost 0 bases and J lost 3, with 4 bases in between. CDR1 and CDR2 from the germline V gene are SQVTM and ANQGSEA. The CDR3 bases are TGCAGCGTTGAAGAACAAACAGATACGCAGTATTTT. It encodes CSVEEQTDTQYF.